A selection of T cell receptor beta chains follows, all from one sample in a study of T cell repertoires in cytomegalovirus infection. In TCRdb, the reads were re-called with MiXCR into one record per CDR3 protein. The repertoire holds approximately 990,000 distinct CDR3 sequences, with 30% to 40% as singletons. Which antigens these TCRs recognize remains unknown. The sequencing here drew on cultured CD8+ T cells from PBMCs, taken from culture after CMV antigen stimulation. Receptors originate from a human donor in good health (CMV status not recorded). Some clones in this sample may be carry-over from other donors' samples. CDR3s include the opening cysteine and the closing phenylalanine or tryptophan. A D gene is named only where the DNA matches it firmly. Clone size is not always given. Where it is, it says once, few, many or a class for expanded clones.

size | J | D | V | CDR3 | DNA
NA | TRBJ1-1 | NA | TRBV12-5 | CASAPGVLAEAFF | TGTGCTAGTGCCCCGGGGGTTCTGGCTGAAGCTTTCTTT
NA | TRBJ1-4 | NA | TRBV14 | CASSLRRGTREKLFF | TGTGCCAGCAGCCTCCGAAGGGGGACGAGGGAAAAACTGTTTTTT
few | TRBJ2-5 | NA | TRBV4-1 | CASSLVADLQETQYF | TGCGCCAGCAGCCTCGTGGCAGATCTCCAAGAGACCCAGTACTTC
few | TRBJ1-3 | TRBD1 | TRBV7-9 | CASSFHNRGLGDSGNTIYF | TGTGCCAGCAGCTTCCACAACAGGGGGCTAGGGGACTCTGGAAACACCATATATTTT
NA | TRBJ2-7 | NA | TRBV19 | CASSLGTPNEQYF | TGTGCCAGTAGTCTAGGGACGCCTAACGAGCAGTACTTC
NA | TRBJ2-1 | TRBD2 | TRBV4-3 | CASSQSPERGTYNEQFF | TGCGCCAGCAGCCAAAGCCCGGAGCGGGGTACTTACAATGAGCAGTTCTTC
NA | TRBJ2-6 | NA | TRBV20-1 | CSARDRTRAISGANVLTF | TGCAGTGCTAGAGATCGGACCAGGGCAATCTCTGGGGCCAACGTCCTGACTTTC
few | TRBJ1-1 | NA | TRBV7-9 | CASSFPGHMNTEAFF | TGTGCCAGCAGCTTTCCGGGACACATGAACACTGAAGCTTTCTTT
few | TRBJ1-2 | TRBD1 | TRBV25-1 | CASSDVTGGRNGYTF | TGTGCCAGCAGTGACGTCACAGGGGGCAGGAATGGCTACACCTTC
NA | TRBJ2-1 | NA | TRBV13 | CASSLAELVGYNEQFF | TGTGCCAGCAGCTTAGCCGAGTTGGTGGGTTACAATGAGCAGTTCTTC
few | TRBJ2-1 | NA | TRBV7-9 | CASSLSTRTYSYNEQFF | TGTGCCAGCAGCTTATCTACAAGAACCTACTCCTACAATGAGCAGTTCTTC
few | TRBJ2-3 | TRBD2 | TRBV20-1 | CSAGRTSGGSTDTQYF | TGCAGTGCGGGGAGGACTAGCGGGGGTAGCACAGATACGCAGTATTTT